The 17 T cell receptor beta chains reported below all come from one sample, sequenced in a study of T cells expressing NK-cell markers. TCRdb reprocessed the 5' RACE reads; each CDR3 protein has one entry and no DNA is given. The sample shows 550,000 or so distinct CDR3 sequences, and approximately 3.6% sits with its ten largest clones. Sequenced sample: blood T cells: a sorted CD56 or NKG2C T cell subset, CD4+ or CD8+ T cells, or bulk PBMC T cells (not recorded which). These receptor sequences come from a young man in good health.

This chain uses TRBV5-5 with TRBJ1-2; absent DNA, TCRdb's TRBD1 call cannot be checked. The CDR3 has 14 residues. Per germline, CDR1 SGHKS and CDR2 YYEKEE (reference sequence). The CDR3 protein is CASEVEWGAPGYTF.

This chain's CDR3 is CASSPGDPNVAFF. The V call is TRBV12-3 or TRBV12-4, the J call TRBJ1-1; TCRdb indicates TRBD1, and absent DNA this call remains unverified. The CDR3 sequence is 13 residues long.

The chain uses TRBV29-1 and TRBJ1-4. Germline loops: CDR1 SQVTM, CDR2 ANQGSEA. This CDR3 is 14 amino acids long. The CDR3: CSVARRLTNEKLFF.

This chain uses TRBV27 with TRBJ2-4; TCRdb lists TRBD1, though no DNA is available to test this call. The CDR3 is 17 residues long. CDR1 and CDR2 from the germline V gene are MNHEY and SMNVEV (reference sequence). This CDR3 is CASSLDDRALAKNIQYF.

The V and J genes are TRBV7-8 and TRBJ2-1. Germline assignment: CDR1 SGHVS and CDR2 FQNEAQ. There are 13 residues in the CDR3. This CDR3 reads CASSSDLRHEQFF.

The rearrangement links TRBV30 to TRBJ1-2. This CDR3 spans 14 amino acids. Germline V gives CDR1 GTSNPN, CDR2 SVGIG (reference sequence). The CDR3: CAWSPGGGNYGYTF.

J is TRBJ2-2 and V is TRBV7-3; TCRdb calls TRBD2, which cannot be checked without DNA. CDR3 size: 17 residues. The germline CDR1 and CDR2 sequences are SGHTA and FQGTGA. The CDR3 loop reads CASSSRGSGKDTGELFF. Filled out from reference TRBV7-3 and TRBJ2-2, the complete variable domain reads GAGVSQTPSNKVTEKGKYVELRCDPISGHTALYWYRQSLGQGPEFLIYFQGTGAADDSGLPNDRFFAVRPEGSVSTLKIQRTERGDSAVYLCASSSRGSGKDTGELFFGEGSRLTVL.

The chain combines TRBV6-5 with TRBJ2-1. The CDR3 covers 14 residues. CDR1 is MNHEY and CDR2 is SVGAGI in the germline V gene. This CDR3 reads CASSYSKVGNEQFF.

V is TRBV5-1 and J is TRBJ2-1; the D gene TCRdb calls, TRBD1, cannot be checked with no DNA. The length of the CDR3 is 16 residues. Germline CDR1 SGHRS, CDR2 YFSETQ. This chain's CDR3 is CASSLRAGGFGNEQFF.

This CDR3 is CASSRQGGNEQFF. The V gene is TRBV7-9, the J gene TRBJ2-1; the TRBD1 assignment by TCRdb is unverifiable without DNA. Germline V CDR1 and CDR2: SEHNR, FQNEAQ (reference sequence). There are 13 residues in the CDR3.

V is TRBV28 and J is TRBJ2-7; TCRdb indicates TRBD2, and absent DNA this call remains unverified. There are 11 residues in the CDR3. Germline V gives CDR1 MDHEN, CDR2 SYDVKM. CDR3 residues: CASSPLREQYF.

The V gene is TRBV28, the J gene TRBJ2-7; TCRdb indicates TRBD1, and absent DNA this call remains unverified. This CDR3 comprises 15 residues. Germline assignment: CDR1 MDHEN and CDR2 SYDVKM. The CDR3 is CASSLYGTGPYEQYF.

The rearrangement links TRBV11-2 to TRBJ1-6; there is no DNA to check the TCRdb D call of TRBD1. Germline lookup yields CDR1 SGHAT and CDR2 FQNNGV. This CDR3 comprises 14 residues. Here the CDR3 reads CASSPLGGGSPLHF.

The V and J genes are TRBV29-1 and TRBJ2-2; as DNA is missing, the TRBD1 call by TCRdb cannot be tested. CDR1 is SQVTM and CDR2 is ANQGSEA in the germline V gene. This CDR3 spans 15 amino acids. The CDR3 here is CSARGGQGISGELFF.

V usage is TRBV20-1 and J usage is TRBJ2-7; no DNA is available, so the TRBD2 call from TCRdb remains unchecked. CDR1 and CDR2 from the germline V gene are DFQATT and SNEGSKA (reference sequence). The CDR3 length is 14 residues. CDR3 residues: CSAAPGLAGWEQYF.

The chain is built from TRBV10-3 and TRBJ1-5; TCRdb's D call of TRBD1 is untestable without DNA. Germline lookup yields CDR1 ENHRY and CDR2 SYGVKD. This CDR3 is 14 amino acids long. The chain's CDR3 is CAIRAGAGNQPQHF.

The J gene is TRBJ2-4, the V gene TRBV20-1; TCRdb selects TRBD1, and the lack of DNA leaves this call unchecked. Germline CDR1 is DFQATT and CDR2 is SNEGSKA (reference sequence). The CDR3 is made up of 12 amino acids. CDR3 amino acids: CSATPGVTIQYF.